These 24 T cell receptor beta chains came from one sample sequenced in a study of cytotoxic CD8 clonotypes in ibrutinib-treated CLL. Profiling relied on immunoSEQ multiplex PCR, and the TCRdb table lists in-frame clones only, not all of them. Seen here are around 140,000 clones, 60% to 85% observed once, and the top ten hold under 35%. The sequencing here drew on PBMCs, taken after 12 months of ibrutinib treatment. Receptors were obtained from a human donor with chronic lymphocytic leukemia.

In nucleotides, the CDR3 is TGTGCCAGCAGTTTGTTAACTAGCAGACCCTCCTACAATGAGCAGTTCTTC. It yields the protein CASSLLTSRPSYNEQFF. The V call is TRBV27, the J call TRBJ2-1; maybe TRBD2 (6 bases). Trimming took 3 bases from V and 0 from J, leaving 15 bases between them. The CDR3 covers 17 residues. Per germline, CDR1 MNHEY and CDR2 SMNVEV (reference sequence).

The rearrangement joins TRBV6-1 to TRBJ1-4, with unresolved D. Per the germline V gene, CDR1 is MNHNS and CDR2 is SASEGT. This CDR3 has 14 residues. V lost 3 bases to trimming and J lost 7 bases, with 12 bases between them. CDR3 bases: TGTGCCAGCAGTGAGGCAGGAGGGATTGAAAAACTGTTTTTT. It encodes CASSEAGGIEKLFF.

This clone was seen only once. This chain connects TRBV7-2 to TRBJ2-7; no clear D gene. V lost 0 bases and J lost 0, with 6 bases in between. The germline gives CDR1 SGHTA, CDR2 FQGNSA. This CDR3 comprises 14 residues. The CDR3 bases are TGTGCCAGCAGCTTAGCCGTTATCTCCTACGAGCAGTACTTC. Amino acid sequence: CASSLAVISYEQYF.

The J gene is TRBJ1-5, the V gene TRBV19; 10 positions agree with TRBD1. The CDR3 consists of 15 residues. V dropped 5 bases and J dropped 7; count of bases not matched to a gene: 8. The germline gives CDR1 LNHDA, CDR2 SQIVND (reference sequence). In DNA, the CDR3 is TGTGCCAGTAGTCCTCGGACAGGGGGAAGACAGCCCCAGCATTTT. This gives the protein CASSPRTGGRQPQHF.

A note on this clone: The same CDR3 is also encoded by other DNA sequences in this sample. This chain uses TRBV2 with TRBJ1-1, with D possibly TRBD1 on 5 matching bases. V lost 6 bases, J lost 0 bases, and 8 bases lay in between. The CDR3 is made up of 13 amino acids. In germline, CDR1 is SNHLY, CDR2 FYNNEI. The CDR3: CASSGQMNTEAFF. CDR3 in DNA: TGTGCCAGCAGCGGACAAATGAACACTGAAGCTTTCTTT.

This rearrangement joins TRBV4-2 to TRBJ2-7; 7 bases agree with TRBD1. The CDR3 totals 14 residues. From germline, CDR1 is LGHNA and CDR2 YNFKEQ. V dropped 4 bases and J dropped 2; count of bases not matched to a gene: 5. CDR3 in amino acids: CASSREGGAYEQYF. CDR3 DNA sequence: TGTGCCAGCAGCCGAGAAGGGGGCGCCTACGAGCAGTACTTC.

J is TRBJ2-3 and V is TRBV6-1; D gene ambiguous. Trimming took off 6 bases at V and 10 bases at J, with 14 bases between the two ends. This CDR3 has 12 residues. CDR1 is MNHNS and CDR2 is SASEGT in the germline V gene. CDR3 sequence reads: CASRSSYGAQYF. CDR3 coding DNA: TGTGCCAGCAGATCTAGTTATGGGGCGCAGTATTTT.

V gene TRBV18 combines with J gene TRBJ2-7; D is uncertain. The CDR3 has 12 residues. V lost 3 bases, J lost 3 bases, and 6 bases lay in between. CDR1 and CDR2 from the germline V gene are KGHSH and LQKENI. CDR3 sequence (DNA): TGTGCCAGCTCACCGACGGACTACGAGCAGTACTTC. This gives the protein CASSPTDYEQYF.

This rearrangement joins TRBV28 to TRBJ1-2; the D is unclear. V was clipped by 11 bases and J by 0 bases, with 13 bases between them. In germline, CDR1 is MDHEN, CDR2 SYDVKM. The CDR3 is 13 residues long. DNA of the CDR3: TGTGCCTACAGCACTGGGTCTAACTATGGCTACACCTTC. The encoded protein is CAYSTGSNYGYTF.

This clone was seen only a few times. J is TRBJ2-7 and V is TRBV29-1, with D uncertain. The V and J ends lost 4 bases and 2 bases respectively, with 12 bases between them. Per the germline V gene, CDR1 is SQVTM and CDR2 is ANQGSEA. The CDR3 contains 13 residues. CDR3 sequence: CSVVPDYTYEQYF. The CDR3 DNA sequence: TGCAGCGTTGTCCCGGATTACACCTACGAGCAGTACTTC.

The J gene is TRBJ2-2, the V gene TRBV5-8, with a tentative D call TRBD1 (6 bases). V was shortened by 5 bases and J by 3 bases, with 14 bases between the two germline ends. The length of the CDR3 is 15 residues. Germline V gives CDR1 SGHTS, CDR2 YDEGEE. This chain's CDR3 is CASSKGQSDTGELFF. CDR3 nucleotides: TGTGCCAGCAGTAAAGGACAGTCAGACACCGGGGAGCTGTTTTTT.

The rearrangement joins TRBV11-2 to TRBJ2-2; D is ambiguous. The CDR3 is 15 amino acids. Germline CDR1 reads SGHAT; CDR2 reads FQNNGV. Trimming removed 1 base at V and 1 base at J, with 7 bases between. The CDR3 spells CASSLVRGNTGELFF. CDR3 DNA sequence: TGTGCCAGCAGCTTAGTAAGAGGGAACACCGGGGAGCTGTTTTTT.

This chain links TRBV7-2 with TRBJ2-1, with TRBD2 matching over 9 bases. CDR3 length: 15 residues. The junction had 3 bases not matched to a gene; V was cut back by 3 bases and J by 3 bases. Germline V gene sequence: CDR1 SGHTA, CDR2 FQGNSA. The CDR3, as DNA: TGTGCCAGCAGCTTGTCGACTAGCGGCTACAATGAGCAGTTCTTC. Translated: CASSLSTSGYNEQFF.

V is TRBV11-3 and J is TRBJ2-7; 13 bases are a match to TRBD2. There are 15 residues in the CDR3. CDR1 is SGHNT and CDR2 is YENEEA in the germline V gene. J gave up 4 bases and V 5 bases, and 5 bases lay outside the gene matches. CDR3 amino acids: CASSPPGLAGYEQYF. The CDR3 nucleotides read TGTGCCAGCAGCCCTCCGGGACTAGCGGGATACGAGCAGTACTTC.

The V and J genes are TRBV19 and TRBJ2-3; 11 positions match TRBD1. With 6 bases clipped from V and 5 bases from J, the junction kept 7 bases outside the gene matches. Germline lookup yields CDR1 LNHDA and CDR2 SQIVND (reference sequence). This CDR3 region has 15 residues. The CDR3: CASRKDRGLIDTQYF. CDR3 in DNA: TGTGCCAGTAGAAAGGACAGGGGGCTGATAGATACGCAGTATTTT.

The chain uses TRBV11-3 and TRBJ2-3; TRBD2 agrees at 11 bases. The CDR3 spans 18 residues. CDR1 and CDR2 from the germline V gene are SGHNT and YENEEA. Losses at the gene ends were 1 base for V and 3 bases for J; bases not matched to a gene: 9. CDR3 residues: CASSLGLAGGLRTDTQYF. In DNA, the CDR3 is TGTGCCAGCAGCTTAGGTCTAGCGGGGGGCCTTCGGACAGATACGCAGTATTTT.

The genes are TRBV30 and TRBJ1-3; 7 bases fit TRBD1. The J segment lost 0 bases and the V segment lost 5 bases, leaving 4 bases of the junction unmatched. Germline V gene data show CDR1 as GTSNPN and CDR2 as SVGIG (reference sequence). This CDR3 spans 14 amino acids. CDR3 in amino acids: CAWEQGSSGNTIYF. The DNA for the CDR3 is TGTGCCTGGGAACAGGGGAGCTCTGGAAACACCATATATTTT.

The chain is built from TRBV7-2 and TRBJ1-2; no clear D gene. CDR1 is SGHTA, CDR2 FQGNSA, per germline. This CDR3 has 14 residues. Trimming cost V 5 bases and J 2 bases, with 12 bases left between them. This chain's CDR3 is CASSPTGLNYGYTF. In nucleotides, the CDR3 is TGTGCCAGCAGCCCCACTGGCCTCAACTATGGCTACACCTTC.

The chain links TRBV2 to TRBJ2-7; D not resolved. V lost 4 bases and J 5 bases, leaving 9 bases between the germline ends. The CDR3 contains 12 residues. Germline V gene sequence: CDR1 SNHLY, CDR2 FYNNEI. The CDR3 DNA sequence: TGTGCCAGCAGTGGGGCGATCCACGAGCAGTACTTC. Its translation: CASSGAIHEQYF.

CDR3 sequence (DNA): TGTGCTACCCGGGACGACTTCAAGGACGAGCAGTACTTC. Protein sequence: CATRDDFKDEQYF. This chain uses TRBV12-5 with TRBJ2-7; the D call may be TRBD1 or TRBD2 (5 bases each). CDR1 is LGHNT and CDR2 is FRNRAP in the germline V gene. This CDR3 is built from 13 residues. Trimming removed 10 bases from V and 5 bases from J, with 18 bases in between.

The rearrangement links TRBV6-5 to TRBJ1-2, with 8 bases aligning to TRBD1. V shed 5 bases, J shed 3 bases, and the junction held 2 bases outside the gene matches. The germline CDR1 and CDR2 sequences are MNHEY and SVGAGI. This CDR3 region has 13 residues. This chain's CDR3 is CASSIQGDYGYTF. The CDR3 coding sequence is TGTGCCAGCAGTATACAGGGGGACTATGGCTACACCTTC.

Here the CDR3 DNA reads TGTGCCACCAGCAGAGATCTGGCAACAGGGTCCTCCTACGAGCAGTACTTC. Its protein is CATSRDLATGSSYEQYF. The chain has TRBV15 and TRBJ2-7; a possible D gene is TRBD1 (6 bases). V was pared by 0 bases and J by 0 bases, with 15 bases between. Germline V gene sequence: CDR1 LNHNV, CDR2 YYDKDF (reference sequence). The CDR3 covers 17 residues. The full variable domain, its missing parts supplied by reference TRBV15 and TRBJ2-7, is DAMVIQNPRYQVTQFGKPVTLSCSQTLNHNVMYWYQQKSSQAPKLLFHYYDKDFNNEADTPDNFQSRRPNTSFCFLDIRSPGLGDTAMYLCATSRDLATGSSYEQYFGPGTRLTVT.

The chain joins TRBV10-3 to TRBJ1-4; TRBD1 agrees at 7 bases. The length of the CDR3 is 16 residues. The germline CDR1 and CDR2 sequences are ENHRY and SYGVKD. V gave up 0 bases and J gave up 3 bases; unmatched junction bases: 4. CDR3 nucleotide sequence: TGTGCCATCAGTGAGTCAGGGACAGCGGCTAATGAAAAACTGTTTTTT. It specifies CAISESGTAANEKLFF.

The chain combines TRBV5-1 with TRBJ1-5; 8 nucleotides agree with TRBD1. The junction had 4 bases not matched to a gene; V was cut back by 2 bases and J by 3 bases. Germline V gene lookup returns CDR1 SGHRS and CDR2 YFSETQ. The CDR3 is 15 residues long. CDR3 amino acids: CASSLQGDINQPQHF. The CDR3 DNA is TGCGCCAGCAGCTTACAGGGGGATATCAATCAGCCCCAGCATTTT.